This T cell receptor beta chain was observed in a study of monozygotic twins with inflammatory bowel disease. This CDR3 is built from 17 residues. The V gene's germline CDR1 is SGHAT and CDR2 FQNNGV. Nested PCRs of about 17 and 10 cycles, two in total, were run on TCRalpha and TCRbeta cDNA. From its re-call of the 5' RACE reads, TCRdb lists each CDR3 protein once, without DNA. The sample table includes about 380,000 distinct CDR3 sequences. The specimen was blood. The gene calls are TRBV11-2 and TRBJ1-2; TCRdb indicates TRBD1, and absent DNA this call remains unverified. This sequence was found in a human donor with ulcerative colitis or Crohn's disease, or a healthy co-twin of an affected twin (not recorded which). The CDR3 reads CASSHLPGAHSNYGYTF.